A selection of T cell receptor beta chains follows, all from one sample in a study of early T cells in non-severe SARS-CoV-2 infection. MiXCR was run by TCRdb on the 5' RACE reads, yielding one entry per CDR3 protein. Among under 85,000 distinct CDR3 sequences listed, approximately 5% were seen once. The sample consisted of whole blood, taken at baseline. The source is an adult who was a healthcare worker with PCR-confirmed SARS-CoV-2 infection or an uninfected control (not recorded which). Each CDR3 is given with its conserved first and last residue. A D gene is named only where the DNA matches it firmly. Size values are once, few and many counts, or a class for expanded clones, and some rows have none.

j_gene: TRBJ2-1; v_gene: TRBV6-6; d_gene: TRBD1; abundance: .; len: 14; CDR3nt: TGTGCCAGCACCGAGGACAGGGTTGTCCGGGAGCAGTTCTTC; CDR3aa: CASTEDRVVREQFF
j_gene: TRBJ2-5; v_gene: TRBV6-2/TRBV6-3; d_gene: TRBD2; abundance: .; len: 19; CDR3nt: TGTGCCAGCAGTTACATGAGTAGCGGGAGGGCCCTCGGTACTGAGACCCAGTACTTC; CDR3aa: CASSYMSSGRALGTETQYF
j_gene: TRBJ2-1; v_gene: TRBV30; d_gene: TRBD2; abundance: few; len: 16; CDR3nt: TGTGCCTGGGGTGGAGTAGCGGGAATCTCCTACAATGAGCAGTTCTTC; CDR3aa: CAWGGVAGISYNEQFF
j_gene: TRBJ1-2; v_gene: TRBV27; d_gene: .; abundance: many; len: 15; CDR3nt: TGTGCCAGCAGTATTGGGGCCACCCTAGGGTATGGCTACACCTTC; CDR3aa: CASSIGATLGYGYTF
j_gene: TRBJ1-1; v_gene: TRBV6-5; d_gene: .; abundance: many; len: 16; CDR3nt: TGTGCCAGCAGTTATAGGGCAGGGCTCCTGAACACTGAAGCTTTCTTT; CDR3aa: CASSYRAGLLNTEAFF
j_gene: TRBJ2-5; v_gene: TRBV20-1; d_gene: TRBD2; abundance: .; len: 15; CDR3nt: TGCAGTGCTAGGGGACTAGCGGGAGGCCAAGAGACCCAGTACTTC; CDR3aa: CSARGLAGGQETQYF
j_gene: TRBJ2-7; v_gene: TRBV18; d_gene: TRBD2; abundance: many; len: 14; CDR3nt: TGTGCCAGCTCACCGGGGGGGAGCCTCAACGAGCAGTACTTC; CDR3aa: CASSPGGSLNEQYF
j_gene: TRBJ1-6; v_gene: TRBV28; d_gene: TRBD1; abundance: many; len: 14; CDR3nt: TGTGCCAGCAGGGCAGGGGGTGCTAATTCACCCCTCCACTTT; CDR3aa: CASRAGGANSPLHF
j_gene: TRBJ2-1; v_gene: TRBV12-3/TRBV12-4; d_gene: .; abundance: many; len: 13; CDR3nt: TGTGCCAGCAGTGGGGCAGAGTACAATGAGCAGTTCTTC; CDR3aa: CASSGAEYNEQFF
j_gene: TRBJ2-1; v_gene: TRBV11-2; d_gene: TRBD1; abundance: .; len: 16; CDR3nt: TGTGCCAGCAGCGCCCGGACAGGTACTCCTGCCAATGAGCAGTTCTTC; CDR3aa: CASSARTGTPANEQFF
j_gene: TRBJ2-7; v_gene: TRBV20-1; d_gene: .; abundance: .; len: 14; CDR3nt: TGCAGTGCTAGAGACCCTAGGGGCCACTACGAGCAGTACTTC; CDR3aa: CSARDPRGHYEQYF
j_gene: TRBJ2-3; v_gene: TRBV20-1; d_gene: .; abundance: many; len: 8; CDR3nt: TGCAGTGCTAGAGAAGCGTATTTT; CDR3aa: CSAREAYF
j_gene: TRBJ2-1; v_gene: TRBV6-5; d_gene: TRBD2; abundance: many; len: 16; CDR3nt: TGTGCCAGCAGTTACCTCTGGGCGGGAGAGGTCAGTGAGCAGTTCTTC; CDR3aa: CASSYLWAGEVSEQFF